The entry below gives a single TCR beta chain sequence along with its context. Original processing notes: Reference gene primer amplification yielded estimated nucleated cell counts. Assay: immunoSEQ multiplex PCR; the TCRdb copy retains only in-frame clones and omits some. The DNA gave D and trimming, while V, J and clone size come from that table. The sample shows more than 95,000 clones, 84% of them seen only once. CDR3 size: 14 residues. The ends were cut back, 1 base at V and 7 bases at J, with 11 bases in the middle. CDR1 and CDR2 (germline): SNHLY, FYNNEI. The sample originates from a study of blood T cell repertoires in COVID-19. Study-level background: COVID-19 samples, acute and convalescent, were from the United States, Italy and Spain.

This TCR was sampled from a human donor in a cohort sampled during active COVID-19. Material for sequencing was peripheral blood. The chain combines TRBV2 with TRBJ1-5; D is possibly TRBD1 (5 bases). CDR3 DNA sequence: TGTGCCAGCAGTGAAGAGCAGGGAGGCCAGCCCCAGCATTTT. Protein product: CASSEEQGGQPQHF.